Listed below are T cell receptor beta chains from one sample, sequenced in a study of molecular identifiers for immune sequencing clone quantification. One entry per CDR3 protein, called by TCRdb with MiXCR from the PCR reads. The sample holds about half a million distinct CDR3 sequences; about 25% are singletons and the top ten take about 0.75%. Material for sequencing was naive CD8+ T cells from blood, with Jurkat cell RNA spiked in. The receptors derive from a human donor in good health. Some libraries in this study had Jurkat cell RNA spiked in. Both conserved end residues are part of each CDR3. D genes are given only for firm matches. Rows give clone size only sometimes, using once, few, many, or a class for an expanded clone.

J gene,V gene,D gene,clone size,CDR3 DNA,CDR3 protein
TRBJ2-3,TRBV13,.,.,TGTGCCAGCAGCTTCCGACAGAGCACAGATACGCAGTATTTT,CASSFRQSTDTQYF
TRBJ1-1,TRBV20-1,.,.,TGCAGTGCCCCACGGGGGTCTGAAGCTTTCTTT,CSAPRGSEAFF
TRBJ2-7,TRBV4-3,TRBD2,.,TGCGCCAGCAGCCAAGATTGGGGAAGGCGGGAGTACGAGCAGTACTTC,CASSQDWGRREYEQYF
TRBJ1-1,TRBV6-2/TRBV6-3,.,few,TGTGCCAGCAGAAGCGGGCGGCGAACTGAAGCTTTCTTT,CASRSGRRTEAFF
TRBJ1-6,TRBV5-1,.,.,TGCGCCAGCAGCGTTAAAACAAGGAACGATTATAATTCACCCCTCCCCTTT,CASSVKTRNDYNSPLPF
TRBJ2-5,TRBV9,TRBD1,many,TGTGCCAGCAGCGGCGGGACAGGCCAAGAGACCCAGTACTTC,CASSGGTGQETQYF
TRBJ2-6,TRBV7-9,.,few,TGTGCCAGCAACTCCGGACGGATCTCTGGGGCCAACGTCCTGACTTTC,CASNSGRISGANVLTF
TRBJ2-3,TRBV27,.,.,TGTGCCAGCAGTTTTAACGGCTGGGAGCAGTATTTT,CASSFNGWEQYF
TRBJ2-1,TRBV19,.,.,TGTGCCAGTAGTATAGATCTAGATTATGAGCAGTTCTTC,CASSIDLDYEQFF
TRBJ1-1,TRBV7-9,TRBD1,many,TGTGCCAGCAGCTTAGCGCAGGGGGAGAACACTGAAGCTTTCTTT,CASSLAQGENTEAFF
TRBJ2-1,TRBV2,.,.,TGTGCCAGCAGCCAGACTCCATCCTTTAGCAATGAGCTGTTCTTC,CASSQTPSFSNELFF
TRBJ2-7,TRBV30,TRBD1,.,TGTGCCTGGAGCTCGGGACAGGGGAAGCACTACGAGCAGTACTTC,CAWSSGQGKHYEQYF
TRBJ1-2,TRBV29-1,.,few,TGCAGCGTTGAGGGGTCTCACTATGGCTACACCTTC,CSVEGSHYGYTF
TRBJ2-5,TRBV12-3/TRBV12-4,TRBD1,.,TGTGCCAGCAGTTTCACCGACAGGGGGGAAGAGACCCAGTACTTC,CASSFTDRGEETQYF
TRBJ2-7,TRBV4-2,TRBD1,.,TGTGCCAGCAGCCAAGATCAGTCACAGGGGGCCGTCGAGCAGTACTTC,CASSQDQSQGAVEQYF
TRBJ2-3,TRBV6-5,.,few,TGTGCCAGCAACTCCGGAGGACACCTCTCCACAGATACGCAGTATTTT,CASNSGGHLSTDTQYF
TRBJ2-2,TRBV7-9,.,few,TGTGCCAGCAGCTTCCTGTTGTGCACGACCGGGGAGCTGTTTTTT,CASSFLLCTTGELFF
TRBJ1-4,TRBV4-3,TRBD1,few,TGCGCCAGCAGTCGGGACAGGGGATATGAAAAACTGTTTTTT,CASSRDRGYEKLFF
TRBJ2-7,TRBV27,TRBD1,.,TGTGCCAGCAGTTTATCGTTCGCAGGGGGCCGCTACGAGCAGTACTTC,CASSLSFAGGRYEQYF